This entry lists 14 T cell receptor beta chains sequenced from one sample in a study of CD8 T cells in Susac syndrome. Roughly 0.45 to 1 ug RNA was reverse transcribed with random hexamers. TCRdb passed the immunoSEQ multiplex PCR reads through MiXCR, listing each CDR3 protein once. The sample records some 60,000 distinct CDR3 sequences, roughly 92% being singletons. What was sequenced was CD8+ T cells from PBMCs. These receptors were collected from a human donor in good health.

This chain links TRBV10-3 with TRBJ2-2, with D perhaps matching TRBD1 (6 bases). The CDR3 sequence is 11 residues long. Germline CDR1 reads ENHRY; CDR2 reads SYGVKD. The V end was cut by 9 bases, the J end by 8 bases, with 10 bases between. CDR3 nucleotides: TGTGCCATTGCCGGGACAGGGGAGCTGTTTTTT. Its protein is CAIAGTGELFF.

The V call is TRBV30, the J call TRBJ1-1, with D perhaps TRBD1 (5 bases). The germline V gene encodes CDR1 GTSNPN and CDR2 SVGIG (reference sequence). Trimming stripped 7 bases from V and 1 base from J, with 16 bases between. This CDR3 spans 14 amino acids. The CDR3 DNA follows: TGTGCCTCCCGACCGGCAGGGCGGAACACTGAAGCTTTCTTT. Amino acid sequence: CASRPAGRNTEAFF.

This clonotype was seen a few times. The chain has TRBV13 and TRBJ2-1; perhaps TRBD1 as D (6 bases). The V gene's germline CDR1 is PRHDT and CDR2 FYEKMQ (reference sequence). Deletions cut 4 bases from V and 3 bases from J, with 7 bases between. This CDR3 spans 13 amino acids. The CDR3 region is CASSSRGYNEQFF. DNA of the CDR3: TGTGCCAGCAGCTCCAGGGGCTACAATGAGCAGTTCTTC.

This chain connects TRBV7-9 to TRBJ2-5; D call uncertain. The V end was cut by 1 base, the J end by 0 bases, with 6 bases between. The CDR3 is 14 residues long. Germline CDR1 SEHNR, CDR2 FQNEAQ (reference sequence). The CDR3, as DNA: TGTGCCAGCAGCTTAGGAGTGTACCAAGAGACCCAGTACTTC. As protein: CASSLGVYQETQYF.

The chain joins TRBV20-1 to TRBJ2-2; 8 bases line up with TRBD1. CDR3 size: 14 residues. V dropped 6 bases and J dropped 4; count of bases not matched to a gene: 7. Germline V gene data show CDR1 as DFQATT and CDR2 as SNEGSKA (reference sequence). Written as DNA, the CDR3 is TGCAGTGCCAAACCCGGACAGGGCACCGGGGAGCTGTTTTTT. As protein: CSAKPGQGTGELFF.

This clonotype was counted a single time. This chain connects TRBV13 to TRBJ1-1; D not resolved. Germline V lookup: CDR1 PRHDT, CDR2 FYEKMQ (reference sequence). V was clipped by 2 bases and J by 1 base, with 5 bases between them. The CDR3 is made up of 13 amino acids. The CDR3 region has the DNA TGTGCCAGCAGCTTACACTGGAACACTGAAGCTTTCTTT. Translating it yields CASSLHWNTEAFF.

In this sample, this clonotype turned up once. CDR3 in DNA: TGTGCCAGCAGGGACGCGGGGGGGGAAGAGACCCAGTACTTC. Translating it yields CASRDAGGEETQYF. The genes are TRBV6-4 and TRBJ2-5; 9 positions match TRBD2. The CDR3 runs 14 residues. The trim removed 6 bases at V and 3 bases at J, leaving 5 bases unmatched. CDR1 MRHNA and CDR2 SNTAGT come from the germline V gene.

This sequence joins TRBV13 and TRBJ1-2, with D perhaps TRBD1 (5 bases). Trimming removed 3 bases at V and 4 bases at J, with 12 bases between. Germline CDR1 is PRHDT and CDR2 is FYEKMQ (reference sequence). The CDR3 sequence is 14 residues long. The CDR3 DNA follows: TGTGCCAGCAGCTTTTCCGGGGGATCCTATGGCTACACCTTC. It yields the protein CASSFSGGSYGYTF.

This clonotype was detected only once. The chain couples TRBV7-7 to TRBJ2-2; no definite D call. CDR3 length: 13 amino acids. Germline V gene sequence: CDR1 SSHAT, CDR2 FNYEAQ (reference sequence). V was cut by 0 bases and J by 7 bases, with 6 bases left in between. Here the CDR3 DNA reads TGTGCCAGCAGCTTAGCCCTGGGCGGGGAGCTGTTTTTT. The encoded protein is CASSLALGGELFF.

This sequence joins TRBV11-2 and TRBJ1-1; D is ambiguous. Deletions cut 7 bases from V and 4 bases from J, with 10 bases between. Germline CDR1 SGHAT, CDR2 FQNNGV. The CDR3 has 12 amino acids. CDR3 sequence: CASNLGGTEAFF. CDR3 DNA: TGTGCCAGCAATCTAGGTGGCACTGAAGCTTTCTTT.

The J gene is TRBJ2-2, the V gene TRBV4-1; unclear D gene. The CDR3 runs to 15 residues. Germline V CDR1 and CDR2: MGHRA, YSYEKL. Trimming took 4 bases from V and 1 from J, leaving 10 bases between them. CDR3 sequence (DNA): TGCGCCAGCAGCCCCGTAACCCGGAACACCGGGGAGCTGTTTTTT. Translation: CASSPVTRNTGELFF.

This chain links TRBV27 with TRBJ1-2; 10 bases agree with TRBD1. V dropped 4 bases and J dropped 4; count of bases not matched to a gene: 0. CDR1 is MNHEY and CDR2 is SMNVEV in the germline V gene (reference sequence). The CDR3 consists of 13 residues. CDR3 DNA sequence: TGTGCCAGCAGTTGGACAGGGGGCTATGGCTACACCTTC. Its translation is CASSWTGGYGYTF.

The chain recombines TRBV7-9 with TRBJ1-2; D is unresolved. The length of the CDR3 is 14 residues. V was pared by 1 base and J by 6 bases, with 12 bases between. Germline V gene lookup returns CDR1 SEHNR and CDR2 FQNEAQ (reference sequence). The CDR3 nucleotides are TGTGCCAGCAGCTTAGGCGGTCAGGAGAATGGCTACACCTTC. Protein product: CASSLGGQENGYTF.

The CDR3 DNA is TGTGCCAGCAGCTTAGACCCTAGTTTCAATGAGCAGTTCTTC. It specifies CASSLDPSFNEQFF. This chain joins TRBV11-2 and TRBJ2-1; D unclear. CDR3 length: 14 residues. Germline CDR1 reads SGHAT; CDR2 reads FQNNGV. Trimming took off 0 bases at V and 6 bases at J, with 9 bases between the two ends.